Described below is a single TCR beta chain sequence and its context. This CDR3 spans 18 amino acids. Germline-derived CDR1 and CDR2 are MGHRA and YSYEKL. Between the trimmed V and J ends, which lost 1 base and 1 base, there was a span of 14 bases. This sample stems from a study of blood T cell repertoires in COVID-19. Study-level background: Acute-phase and convalescent COVID-19 samples originated in the United States, Italy and Spain. The analysed material was cDNA or gDNA that came from T cells, B-cell-depleted T cells, or PBMCs.

Study members were between about 18 and 100 years old and lived in approximately 25 US regions. Source study methods: How many nucleated cells were present was estimated from reference gene primer amplification. TCRdb's copy holds only in-frame clones and misses some; the assay was immunoSEQ multiplex PCR. The V and J calls and the clone size are those of that table, but D and trimming were determined from the DNA. The data show 250,000 or so clones, more than 80% seen once. V usage is TRBV4-1 and J usage is TRBJ2-6; TRBD1 is a possible D gene (5 bases). Sequenced: PBMCs or T cells enriched from blood (not recorded which). This clonotype was obtained from a young woman with acute COVID-19. Here the CDR3 reads CASSQAGGWTSGANVLTF. Here the CDR3 DNA reads TGCGCCAGCAGCCAAGCGGGTGGGTGGACATCTGGGGCCAACGTCCTGACTTTC.